A single sample gave rise to the 25 T cell receptor beta chains below, sequenced in a study of cytomegalovirus exposure and HLA in healthy donors. This PCR relied on a set of 60 Vbeta primers and 13 Jbeta primers. The data were produced by immunoSEQ multiplex PCR, yet TCRdb's version contains in-frame clones alone and is incomplete. The sample carries roughly 120,000 clones, roughly 79% recorded once. The sample consisted of PBMCs. All receptors derive from a woman aged 25 to 39 in good health and CMV-seronegative.

This clone came up a few times. The rearrangement links TRBV7-2 to TRBJ2-3; TRBD2 matches 11 bases. Trimming removed 7 bases from V and 6 bases from J; junction bases left unmatched: 12. CDR1 SGHTA and CDR2 FQGNSA come from the germline V gene. CDR3 length: 16 residues. The CDR3 reads CASTATTSGAWDTQYF. CDR3 DNA sequence: TGTGCCAGCACCGCTACGACTAGCGGGGCGTGGGATACGCAGTATTTT.

Comment on this clone: At one boundary the junction diverges from the germline segment, which might be a read error. The chain carries TRBV29-1 and TRBJ2-6; 9 bases line up with TRBD1. Germline V gene sequence: CDR1 SQVTM, CDR2 ANQGSEA. This CDR3 has 17 amino acids. CDR3: CSVSLSTGGSGANVLAF. In DNA form, the CDR3 reads TGCAGCGTTTCTTTATCAACAGGGGGCTCTGGGGCCAACGTCCTGGCTTTC.

The genes are TRBV7-2 and TRBJ1-1; weak D call: TRBD1 (6 bases). CDR1 is SGHTA and CDR2 is FQGNSA in the germline V gene. The ends were cut back, 4 bases at V and 1 base at J, with 13 bases in the middle. The CDR3 covers 15 residues. CDR3: CASSSKTGRNTEAFF. CDR3 nucleotide sequence: TGTGCCAGCAGCTCTAAAACAGGGCGGAACACTGAAGCTTTCTTT. The full variable domain, completed using reference TRBV7-2 and TRBJ1-1, is GAGVSQSPSNKVTEKGKDVELRCDPISGHTALYWYRQSLGQGLEFLIYFQGNSAPDKSGLPSDRFSAERTGGSVSTLTIQRTQQEDSAVYLCASSSKTGRNTEAFFGQGTRLTVV.

The rearrangement uses TRBV19 and TRBJ2-1; TRBD2 matches 7 bases. Germline V gives CDR1 LNHDA, CDR2 SQIVND (reference sequence). The CDR3 contains 16 residues. With V trimmed by 5 bases and J by 3 bases, 10 bases remained unmatched. CDR3: CASSPERDLFYNEQFF. CDR3 nucleotides: TGTGCCAGTAGTCCCGAGCGGGACTTATTCTACAATGAGCAGTTCTTC.

V usage is TRBV30 and J usage is TRBJ2-1; D is ambiguous. Trimming removed 0 bases from V and 0 bases from J, with 12 bases in between. The CDR3 loop spans 16 amino acids. CDR1 and CDR2 from the germline V gene are GTSNPN and SVGIG (reference sequence). The CDR3 loop is CAWSVRKEFSYNEQFF. The CDR3 DNA reads as TGTGCCTGGAGTGTACGGAAGGAGTTCTCCTACAATGAGCAGTTCTTC. Based on the CDR3 plus reference TRBV30 and TRBJ2-1, the full variable domain is SQTIHQWPATLVQPVGSPLSLECTVEGTSNPNLYWYRQAAGRGLQLLFYSVGIGQISSEVPQNLSASRPQDRQFILSSKKLLLSDSGFYLCAWSVRKEFSYNEQFFGPGTRLTVL.

The V gene is TRBV4-1, the J gene TRBJ2-5; the D gene is possibly TRBD1 (6 bases). The V gene's germline CDR1 is MGHRA and CDR2 YSYEKL. V shed 0 bases and J shed 4 bases, with 9 bases lying between them. This CDR3 spans 14 amino acids. The chain's CDR3 is CASSQDQGRETQYF. CDR3 bases: TGCGCCAGCAGCCAAGATCAGGGGCGAGAGACCCAGTACTTC.

V usage is TRBV19 and J usage is TRBJ1-4, with a weak D call TRBD1 (5 bases). With 9 bases removed from V and 0 bases from J, the gap between germline ends came to 14 bases. The V gene's germline CDR1 is LNHDA and CDR2 SQIVND (reference sequence). The CDR3 length is 15 residues. CDR3 loop: CASQGADATNEKLFF. DNA for the CDR3: TGTGCCAGCCAAGGGGCAGATGCAACTAATGAAAAACTGTTTTTT. Variable domain in full (rest from reference TRBV19 and TRBJ1-4): DGGITQSPKYLFRKEGQNVTLSCEQNLNHDAMYWYRQDPGQGLRLIYYSQIVNDFQKGDIAEGYSVSREKKESFPLTVTSAQKNPTAFYLCASQGADATNEKLFFGSGTQLSVL.

The chain recombines TRBV28 with TRBJ1-2; the D gene is possibly TRBD1 (6 bases). Trimming shortened V by 3 bases and J by 4 bases, and 15 bases separated the two germline ends. From germline, CDR1 is MDHEN and CDR2 SYDVKM. The CDR3 is 15 residues long. The chain's CDR3 is CASSFSDRSAYGYTF. Here the CDR3 DNA reads TGTGCCAGCAGTTTCAGTGACAGGTCTGCCTATGGCTACACCTTC.

The genes are TRBV5-1 and TRBJ2-5; 8 bases are shared with TRBD2. Germline CDR1 is SGHRS and CDR2 is YFSETQ. The ends lost 0 bases at V and 3 bases at J; junction bases unmatched: 1. This CDR3 region has 14 residues. In DNA, the CDR3 is TGCGCCAGCAGCTTGGGGGGACTAGAAGAGACCCAGTACTTC. It encodes CASSLGGLEETQYF.

This rearrangement joins TRBV30 to TRBJ2-5; TRBD1 agrees at 10 bases. Unmatched junction bases numbered 4, after V lost 1 base and J lost 2 bases. This CDR3 is built from 15 residues. Germline V gives CDR1 GTSNPN, CDR2 SVGIG (reference sequence). The CDR3 nucleotides are TGTGCCTGGAGTGCAGGACAGGGGGGACAAGAGACCCAGTACTTC. This gives the protein CAWSAGQGGQETQYF.

The chain links TRBV30 to TRBJ2-7; maybe TRBD2 (6 bases). This CDR3 comprises 16 residues. V lost 0 bases, J lost 6 bases, and 21 bases lay in between. Germline CDR1 and CDR2: GTSNPN and SVGIG (reference sequence). The DNA of the CDR3 is TGTGCCTGGAGTGTACCCGGGTATAGCGGCGGGCTCGAGCAGTACTTC. It codes for CAWSVPGYSGGLEQYF.

The chain links TRBV7-9 to TRBJ2-5; 14 bases line up with TRBD2. The CDR3 runs 19 residues. Per the germline V gene, CDR1 is SEHNR and CDR2 is FQNEAQ (reference sequence). Germline trimming cut 5 bases from V and 5 bases from J; bases unmatched to any gene: 16. CDR3 sequence (DNA): TGTGCCAGCAGCCCCCTCCCTCTGGGACTAGCGGGAGTTGGGGAGACCCAGTACTTC. This codes for CASSPLPLGLAGVGETQYF.

This clone was seen once. Here the CDR3 DNA reads TGCAGCGTCCGGACAGGCGAGCAGTACTTC. This sequence encodes CSVRTGEQYF. This chain links TRBV29-1 with TRBJ2-7; 7 bases match TRBD1. V lost 6 bases and J lost 6; bases outside the gene matches: 2. Germline CDR1 SQVTM, CDR2 ANQGSEA. The CDR3 runs 10 residues.

The genes are TRBV15 and TRBJ2-1, with a possible D match to TRBD1 (6 bases). V was pared by 1 base and J by 7 bases, with 17 bases between. CDR3 size: 16 residues. Germline V gene data show CDR1 as LNHNV and CDR2 as YYDKDF (reference sequence). CDR3 in amino acids: CATSRGRRVGANEQFF. The CDR3 DNA reads as TGTGCCACCAGCAGAGGCCGCAGGGTGGGGGCAAATGAGCAGTTCTTC.

The genes are TRBV5-1 and TRBJ1-5; no firm D call. Germline CDR1 SGHRS, CDR2 YFSETQ. This CDR3 is 13 amino acids long. Deletions cut 4 bases from V and 1 base from J, with 6 bases between. This chain's CDR3 is CASSQASNQPQHF. The CDR3 nucleotides are TGCGCCAGCAGCCAGGCGAGCAATCAGCCCCAGCATTTT.

The chain employs TRBV28 and TRBJ1-3; tentative D call: TRBD1 (6 bases). The CDR3 totals 16 residues. V lost 4 bases and J 0 bases, leaving 13 bases between the germline ends. Germline V gene data show CDR1 as MDHEN and CDR2 as SYDVKM. The CDR3 DNA follows: TGTGCCAGCAGTTCCCCGGGGGGCGTCTCTGGAAACACCATATATTTT. Its protein is CASSSPGGVSGNTIYF.

The table lists this clone with a count of one. The J gene is TRBJ1-6, the V gene TRBV30; the match to TRBD1 covers 8 bases. CDR1 and CDR2 (germline): GTSNPN, SVGIG (reference sequence). The CDR3 is 13 amino acids. V was pared by 5 bases and J by 13 bases, with 10 bases of the junction left unmatched. CDR3 region: CAWATGDDWPLHF. DNA for the CDR3: TGTGCCTGGGCGACAGGGGATGATTGGCCCCTCCACTTT.

This rearrangement joins TRBV9 to TRBJ2-7, with 8 nucleotides matching TRBD2. CDR1 SGDLS and CDR2 YYNGEE come from the germline V gene. The CDR3 sequence is 16 residues long. V lost 3 bases, J lost 5 bases, and 13 bases stayed unmatched. CDR3 in amino acids: CASSGAVVPGGDEQYF. As DNA, the CDR3 is TGTGCCAGCAGCGGTGCGGTGGTGCCGGGAGGGGACGAGCAGTACTTC. Full variable domain (remainder filled in from reference TRBV9 and TRBJ2-7): DSGVTQTPKHLITATGQRVTLRCSPRSGDLSVYWYQQSLDQGLQFLIQYYNGEERAKGNILERFSAQQFPDLHSELNLSSLELGDSALYFCASSGAVVPGGDEQYFGPGTRLTVT.

This clone was recorded once. CDR3 DNA: TGTGCCAGCAGCTTTTTAAGGCGAACAGGGAACTATGGCTACACCTTC. Translating gives CASSFLRRTGNYGYTF. The V call is TRBV7-9, the J call TRBJ1-2; possible D gene TRBD1, 6 bases. Germline CDR1 SEHNR, CDR2 FQNEAQ (reference sequence). V was trimmed by 3 bases and J by 2 bases, leaving 16 bases between them. This CDR3 has 16 residues.

There are a few counts of this clone. This chain links TRBV29-1 with TRBJ2-1, with 10 bases that match TRBD2. The CDR3 loop spans 13 amino acids. With V trimmed by 6 bases and J by 7 bases, 6 bases remained unmatched. Germline V CDR1 and CDR2: SQVTM, ANQGSEA. The CDR3 sequence: CSVSGRARNEQFF. The CDR3 DNA reads as TGCAGCGTAAGCGGGAGGGCTCGAAATGAGCAGTTCTTC.

On this clone itself: At the DNA level, this CDR3 is encoded by other sequences in the same sample as well. This rearrangement joins TRBV7-2 to TRBJ2-3, with 7 bases aligning to TRBD2. The trim removed 2 bases at V and 1 base at J, leaving 3 bases unmatched. The CDR3 length is 15 residues. Germline assignment: CDR1 SGHTA and CDR2 FQGNSA. CDR3 amino acids: CASSLLAGRTDTQYF. CDR3 DNA sequence: TGTGCCAGCAGCTTATTAGCGGGCCGCACAGATACGCAGTATTTT. The full variable domain, completed using reference TRBV7-2 and TRBJ2-3, is GAGVSQSPSNKVTEKGKDVELRCDPISGHTALYWYRQSLGQGLEFLIYFQGNSAPDKSGLPSDRFSAERTGGSVSTLTIQRTQQEDSAVYLCASSLLAGRTDTQYFGPGTRLTVL.

The chain is built from TRBV7-9 and TRBJ2-7, with unresolved D. The V and J ends lost 4 bases and 4 bases respectively, with 8 bases between them. Per the germline V gene, CDR1 is SEHNR and CDR2 is FQNEAQ (reference sequence). The CDR3 is made up of 12 amino acids. CDR3 sequence reads: CASSSQAYEQYF. The CDR3 DNA follows: TGTGCCAGCAGCTCGCAAGCATACGAGCAGTACTTC.

The V call is TRBV6-6, the J call TRBJ2-7; D gene ambiguous. The CDR3 has 15 amino acids. The V gene lost 2 bases and the J gene lost 5 bases, with 16 bases spanning the gap. Germline V CDR1 and CDR2: MNHNY, SVGAGI (reference sequence). CDR3 coding DNA: TGTGCCAGCAGTTACCAACCAAGAGGCGGCAACGAGCAGTACTTC. It is translated as CASSYQPRGGNEQYF.

The chain is built from TRBV5-1 and TRBJ1-5; D is undetermined. The CDR3 totals 16 residues. The germline V and J ends were trimmed by 0 bases and 6 bases, with 16 bases remaining between them. The germline V gene encodes CDR1 SGHRS and CDR2 YFSETQ. The CDR3 protein is CASSLAGREDGQPQHF. DNA for the CDR3: TGCGCCAGCAGCTTGGCCGGGAGGGAGGATGGTCAGCCCCAGCATTTT.

This clone was seen a few times. This chain uses TRBV11-1 with TRBJ2-7; 11 bases fit TRBD2. CDR1 is SGHAT, CDR2 FQDESV, per germline (reference sequence). Germline trimming cut 2 bases from V and 5 bases from J; bases unmatched to any gene: 11. The CDR3 has 17 amino acids. DNA for the CDR3: TGTGCCAGCAGCTTACGCCGTGGTCTAGCGGGAGGAAACGAGCAGTACTTC. This codes for CASSLRRGLAGGNEQYF.